Given below is one T cell receptor beta chain in context. This sample stems from a study of CD8 T cells in Susac syndrome. RNA, at about 0.45 to 1 ug, was reverse transcribed with random hexamers. TCRdb reanalysed the immunoSEQ multiplex PCR reads using MiXCR and keeps one entry per CDR3 protein. The table lists 150,000 to 200,000 distinct CDR3 sequences, approximately 95% of them singletons, with 0.085% to 0.11% in the top ten. Sequences were obtained from CD4+ T cells from PBMCs. This receptor was identified in a human donor in good health.

Here the CDR3 DNA reads TGCAGTGTTCCGGGATCCTACGAGCAGTACTTC. Its protein is CSVPGSYEQYF. The chain has TRBV20-1 and TRBJ2-7, with D perhaps matching TRBD2 (5 bases). This CDR3 has 11 residues. Trimming took off 7 bases at V and 1 base at J, with 8 bases between the two ends. Germline V gene lookup returns CDR1 DFQATT and CDR2 SNEGSKA (reference sequence).